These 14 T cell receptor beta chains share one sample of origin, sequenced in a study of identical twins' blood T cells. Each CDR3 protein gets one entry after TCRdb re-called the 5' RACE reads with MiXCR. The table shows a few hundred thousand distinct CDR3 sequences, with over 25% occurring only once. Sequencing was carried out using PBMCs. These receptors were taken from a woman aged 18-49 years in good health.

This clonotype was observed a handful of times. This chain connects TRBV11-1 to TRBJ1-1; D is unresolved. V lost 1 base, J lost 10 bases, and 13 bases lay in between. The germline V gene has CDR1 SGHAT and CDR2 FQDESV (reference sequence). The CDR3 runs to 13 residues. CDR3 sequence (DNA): TGTGCCAGCAGCTTAGACCTCCACGCGGGAGCTTTCTTT. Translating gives CASSLDLHAGAFF.

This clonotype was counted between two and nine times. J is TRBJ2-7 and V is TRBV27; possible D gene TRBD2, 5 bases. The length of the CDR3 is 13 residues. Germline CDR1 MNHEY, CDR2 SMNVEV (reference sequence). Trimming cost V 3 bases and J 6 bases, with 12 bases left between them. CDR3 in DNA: TGTGCCAGCAGTTTGAGGGTCGTGGGCGAGCAGTACTTC. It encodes CASSLRVVGEQYF.

CDR3 residues: CASSLMGRSNTEAFF. The CDR3 DNA sequence: TGTGCCAGCAGCTTGATGGGCCGGAGTAACACTGAAGCTTTCTTT. The chain has TRBV14 and TRBJ1-1; no clear D gene. The V gene lost 5 bases and the J gene lost 2 bases, with 15 bases spanning the gap. Germline V gene lookup returns CDR1 SGHDN and CDR2 FVKESK. The length of the CDR3 is 15 residues.

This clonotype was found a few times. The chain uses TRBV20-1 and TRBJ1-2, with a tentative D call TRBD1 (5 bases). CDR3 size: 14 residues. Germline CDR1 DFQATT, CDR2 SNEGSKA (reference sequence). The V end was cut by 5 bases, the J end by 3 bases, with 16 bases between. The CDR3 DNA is TGCAGTGCTCGGGGATTGGGGCCCCACTATGGCTACACCTTC. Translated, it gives CSARGLGPHYGYTF.

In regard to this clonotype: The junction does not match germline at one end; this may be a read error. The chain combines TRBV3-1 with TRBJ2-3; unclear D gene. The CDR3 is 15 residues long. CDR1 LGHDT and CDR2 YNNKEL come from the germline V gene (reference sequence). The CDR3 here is CASTQLGSLTDTQYF. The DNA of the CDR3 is TGTGCCAGCACCCAATTGGGGTCTCTGACAGATACGCAGTATTTT.

Written as DNA, the CDR3 is TGTGCCAGTAGTATAGTGGCAGTCGGCTCCTATAATTCACCCCTCCACTTT. This translates into CASSIVAVGSYNSPLHF. This chain links TRBV19 with TRBJ1-6; D not resolved. This CDR3 contains 17 residues. The germline V and J ends were trimmed by 1 base and 0 bases, with 10 bases remaining between them. Looked up from germline, CDR1 is LNHDA and CDR2 is SQIVND (reference sequence).

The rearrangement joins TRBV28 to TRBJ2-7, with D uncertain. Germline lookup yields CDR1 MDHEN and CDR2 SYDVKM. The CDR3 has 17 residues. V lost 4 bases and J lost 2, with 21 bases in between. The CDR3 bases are TGTGCCAGCAGTTCCCCCAACCTCCGGAAGCCTACCTACGAGCAGTACTTC. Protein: CASSSPNLRKPTYEQYF.

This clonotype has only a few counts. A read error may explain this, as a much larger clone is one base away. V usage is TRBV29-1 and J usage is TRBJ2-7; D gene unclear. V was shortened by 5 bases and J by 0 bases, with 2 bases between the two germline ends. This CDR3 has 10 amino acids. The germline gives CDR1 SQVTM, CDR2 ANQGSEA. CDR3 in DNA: TGCAGCGTTCGCTCCTACGAGCAGTACTTC. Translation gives CSVRSYEQYF.

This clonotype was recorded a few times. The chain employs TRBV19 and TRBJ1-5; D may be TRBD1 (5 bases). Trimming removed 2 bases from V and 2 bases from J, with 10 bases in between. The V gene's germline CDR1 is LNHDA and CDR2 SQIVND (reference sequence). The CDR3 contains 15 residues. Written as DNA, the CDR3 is TGTGCCAGTAGTATAATCTGGGGGGGCAATCAGCCCCAGCATTTT. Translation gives CASSIIWGGNQPQHF.

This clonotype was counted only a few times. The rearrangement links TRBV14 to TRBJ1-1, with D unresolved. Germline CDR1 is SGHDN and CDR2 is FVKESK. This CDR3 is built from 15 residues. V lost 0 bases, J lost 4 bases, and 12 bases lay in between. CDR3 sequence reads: CASSQEFGWGTEAFF. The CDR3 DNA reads TGTGCCAGCAGCCAAGAGTTCGGATGGGGCACTGAAGCTTTCTTT.

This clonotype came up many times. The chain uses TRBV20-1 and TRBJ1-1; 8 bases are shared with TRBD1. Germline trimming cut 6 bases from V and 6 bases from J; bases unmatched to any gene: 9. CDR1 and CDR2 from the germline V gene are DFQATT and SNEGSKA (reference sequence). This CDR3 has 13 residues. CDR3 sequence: CSAKSATGAEAFF. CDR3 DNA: TGCAGTGCCAAGTCGGCGACAGGGGCTGAAGCTTTCTTT.

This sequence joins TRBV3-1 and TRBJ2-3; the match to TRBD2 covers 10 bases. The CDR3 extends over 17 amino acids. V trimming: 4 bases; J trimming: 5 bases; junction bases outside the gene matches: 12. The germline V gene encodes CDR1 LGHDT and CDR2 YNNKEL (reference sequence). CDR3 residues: CASSPYPLAGVRDTQYF. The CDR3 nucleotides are TGTGCCAGCAGCCCCTATCCGCTAGCGGGGGTAAGAGATACGCAGTATTTT.

The CDR3 bases are TGCAGCGTTGAGGGACTAGCGACCCCCTCCTACGAGCAGTACTTC. It encodes CSVEGLATPSYEQYF. The chain has TRBV29-1 and TRBJ2-7; 10 nucleotides agree with TRBD2. The trim removed 3 bases at V and 0 bases at J, leaving 5 bases unmatched. The CDR3 runs 15 residues. Germline CDR1 is SQVTM and CDR2 is ANQGSEA.

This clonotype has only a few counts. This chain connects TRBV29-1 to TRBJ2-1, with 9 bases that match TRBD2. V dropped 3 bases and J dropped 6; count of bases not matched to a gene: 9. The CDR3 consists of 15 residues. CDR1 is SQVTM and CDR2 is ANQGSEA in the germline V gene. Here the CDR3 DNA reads TGCAGCGTTGACCGTAGCGGGAGATTACCCAATGAGCAGTTCTTC. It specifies CSVDRSGRLPNEQFF.